The rows below give T cell receptor beta chains drawn from one sample of a study of T-cell memory formation after mild COVID-19. One entry per CDR3 protein results from TCRdb running MiXCR on the 5' RACE reads. The sample has 150,000 to 200,000 distinct CDR3 sequences, 20% to 25% seen once. The sample consisted of PBMCs or a T cell subset sorted from them (not recorded which). Source of these receptors: an adult woman who had mild COVID-19 (a few samples of this study predate the infection). Cell type and time point are not known. Each CDR3 is given with its conserved first and last residue. D genes are given only for firm matches. Only part of the rows carry a size: once, few, many, or a class if the clone is expanded.

J gene: TRBJ1-2
clone size: NA
D gene: NA
V gene: TRBV5-1
CDR3 DNA: TGCGCCAGCAGCTTAGGGGGAGGAGGATATGGCTACACCTTC
CDR3 protein: CASSLGGGGYGYTF

J gene: TRBJ2-7
clone size: NA
D gene: NA
V gene: TRBV5-1
CDR3 DNA: TGCGCCAGCAGCTTACTCAGGGGTCTTATCTACGAGCAGTACTTC
CDR3 protein: CASSLLRGLIYEQYF

J gene: TRBJ2-7
clone size: few
D gene: TRBD1
V gene: TRBV7-6
CDR3 DNA: TGTGCCAGCAGCTCGGGGACAGGGATATACGAGCAGTACTTC
CDR3 protein: CASSSGTGIYEQYF

J gene: TRBJ2-3
clone size: few
D gene: NA
V gene: TRBV3-1
CDR3 DNA: TGTGCCAGCAGCCCTCAGGACTACGCCAAGGGAGATACGCAGTATTTT
CDR3 protein: CASSPQDYAKGDTQYF

J gene: TRBJ1-1
clone size: many
D gene: NA
V gene: TRBV7-9
CDR3 DNA: TGTGCCAGCAGCTTAAACGGCCGGAACACTGAAGCTTTCTTT
CDR3 protein: CASSLNGRNTEAFF

J gene: TRBJ2-5
clone size: few
D gene: TRBD2
V gene: TRBV7-7
CDR3 DNA: TGTGCTAGCAGCTTTTCCCCGGGCGGAGGACTAGCGCCTAGGGGGCAAGAGACCCAGTACTTC
CDR3 protein: CASSFSPGGGLAPRGQETQYF

J gene: TRBJ2-1
clone size: NA
D gene: NA
V gene: TRBV6-2/TRBV6-3
CDR3 DNA: TGTGCCACCTACAAAGCCGGTGGGCAGTTCTTC
CDR3 protein: CATYKAGGQFF

J gene: TRBJ2-2
clone size: many
D gene: NA
V gene: TRBV5-1
CDR3 DNA: TGCGCCAGCAGCTTGGTGGCAGGGATGACCGGGGAGCTGTTTTTT
CDR3 protein: CASSLVAGMTGELFF

J gene: TRBJ2-3
clone size: few
D gene: NA
V gene: TRBV7-6
CDR3 DNA: TGTGCCAGCAGCTGGTCAGGGTTCACAGATACGCAGTATTTT
CDR3 protein: CASSWSGFTDTQYF

J gene: TRBJ1-5
clone size: few
D gene: TRBD1
V gene: TRBV7-9
CDR3 DNA: TGTGCCAGCAGTCCCGGGACAGGGGTTCAGCCCCAGCATTTT
CDR3 protein: CASSPGTGVQPQHF

J gene: TRBJ2-1
clone size: few
D gene: NA
V gene: TRBV19
CDR3 DNA: TGTGCCAGTAGTATGACAGTGGAGTACAATGAGCAGTTCTTC
CDR3 protein: CASSMTVEYNEQFF

J gene: TRBJ2-3
clone size: many
D gene: NA
V gene: TRBV12-3/TRBV12-4
CDR3 DNA: TGTGCCAGCAGTTTAGCCAGGCTCACGGATACGCAGTATTTT
CDR3 protein: CASSLARLTDTQYF

J gene: TRBJ1-3
clone size: NA
D gene: TRBD1
V gene: TRBV2
CDR3 DNA: TGTGCCAGCAGTGAAGCTGGGGACAGTACTGGAAACACCATATATTTT
CDR3 protein: CASSEAGDSTGNTIYF

J gene: TRBJ2-7
clone size: NA
D gene: NA
V gene: TRBV15
CDR3 DNA: TGTGCCACCAGCAGAGAAGGTCCCTACGAGCAGTACTTC
CDR3 protein: CATSREGPYEQYF

J gene: TRBJ1-1
clone size: NA
D gene: NA
V gene: TRBV4-1
CDR3 DNA: TGCGCCAGCAGCTCCGGCACTCCTGAAGCTTTCTTT
CDR3 protein: CASSSGTPEAFF

J gene: TRBJ1-1
clone size: NA
D gene: TRBD1
V gene: TRBV20-1
CDR3 DNA: TGCAGTGCTAGAGTCCCGACAGGGGACACTGAAGCTTTCTTT
CDR3 protein: CSARVPTGDTEAFF

J gene: TRBJ2-2
clone size: NA
D gene: NA
V gene: TRBV9
CDR3 DNA: TGTGCCAGCAGCCCATTATCAAACACCGGGGAGCTGTTTTTT
CDR3 protein: CASSPLSNTGELFF

J gene: TRBJ2-1
clone size: NA
D gene: NA
V gene: TRBV4-2
CDR3 DNA: TGTGCCAGCAGCACCCGGGATCTAGCGTTGAACAATGAGCAGTTCTTC
CDR3 protein: CASSTRDLALNNEQFF

J gene: TRBJ2-7
clone size: few
D gene: NA
V gene: TRBV29-1
CDR3 DNA: TGCAGCGTTTGCGTACCGGGACATACCTACGAGCAGTACTTC
CDR3 protein: CSVCVPGHTYEQYF

J gene: TRBJ2-7
clone size: few
D gene: NA
V gene: TRBV5-1
CDR3 DNA: TGCGCCAGCAGCTTGGATTGGGGCCGGTCCTACGAGCAGTACTTC
CDR3 protein: CASSLDWGRSYEQYF

J gene: TRBJ2-3
clone size: few
D gene: TRBD2
V gene: TRBV7-6
CDR3 DNA: TGTGCCAGCAGCGCAGCTAGCGGCTGGAGCACAGATACGCAGTATTTT
CDR3 protein: CASSAASGWSTDTQYF

J gene: TRBJ2-1
clone size: few
D gene: NA
V gene: TRBV5-4
CDR3 DNA: TGTGCCAGCAGCGATAGCAACAATGAGCAGTTCTTC
CDR3 protein: CASSDSNNEQFF

J gene: TRBJ2-1
clone size: NA
D gene: NA
V gene: TRBV7-9
CDR3 DNA: TGTGCCAGCAGCGATCAGGGACACAGGATCAATGAGCAGTTCTTC
CDR3 protein: CASSDQGHRINEQFF

J gene: TRBJ2-7
clone size: few
D gene: NA
V gene: TRBV21-1
CDR3 DNA: TGTGCCAGCAGCAAAGTGGCAGGCCGGGGCGAGCAGTACTTC
CDR3 protein: CASSKVAGRGEQYF

J gene: TRBJ2-7
clone size: NA
D gene: NA
V gene: TRBV27
CDR3 DNA: TGTGCCAGCAGTTCGACAGCAGGCGAGCAGTACTTC
CDR3 protein: CASSSTAGEQYF

J gene: TRBJ2-1
clone size: NA
D gene: NA
V gene: TRBV7-3
CDR3 DNA: TGTGCCAGCAGCTTAACGGTGGGGGCGATAGATGAGCAGTTCTTC
CDR3 protein: CASSLTVGAIDEQFF

J gene: TRBJ1-1
clone size: NA
D gene: NA
V gene: TRBV30
CDR3 DNA: TGTGCCTGGAGTGTTTCTAACACTGAAGCTTTCTTT
CDR3 protein: CAWSVSNTEAFF

J gene: TRBJ2-2
clone size: few
D gene: TRBD1
V gene: TRBV29-1
CDR3 DNA: TGCAGCGTCGGGACAGACACCGGGGAGCTGTTTTTT
CDR3 protein: CSVGTDTGELFF

J gene: TRBJ1-1
clone size: few
D gene: NA
V gene: TRBV6-1
CDR3 DNA: TGTGCCAGCGATTATTGGAAAGCTTTCTTT
CDR3 protein: CASDYWKAFF

J gene: TRBJ2-7
clone size: NA
D gene: TRBD2
V gene: TRBV12-3/TRBV12-4
CDR3 DNA: TGTGCCAGCAGTTTAGACCTAGCGGGGGTTTCCTACGAGCAGTACTTC
CDR3 protein: CASSLDLAGVSYEQYF

J gene: TRBJ1-2
clone size: NA
D gene: NA
V gene: TRBV5-5
CDR3 DNA: TGTGCCAGCAGCTTGGAAGCTAACTATGGCTACACCTTC
CDR3 protein: CASSLEANYGYTF

J gene: TRBJ1-5
clone size: few
D gene: NA
V gene: TRBV7-9
CDR3 DNA: TGTGCCAGCAGCGGGTACAGGGTGAATCAGCCCCAGCATTTT
CDR3 protein: CASSGYRVNQPQHF

J gene: TRBJ2-5
clone size: few
D gene: NA
V gene: TRBV7-2
CDR3 DNA: TGTGCCAGCAGCTTTACTTGGACAGCTCCCCAACGGGAGACCCAGTACTTC
CDR3 protein: CASSFTWTAPQRETQYF

J gene: TRBJ2-1
clone size: NA
D gene: TRBD2
V gene: TRBV7-9
CDR3 DNA: TGTGCCAGCAGCTTCCCCGGAGCGGGGGGCCCGAATGAGCAGTTCTTC
CDR3 protein: CASSFPGAGGPNEQFF

J gene: TRBJ1-2
clone size: NA
D gene: NA
V gene: TRBV4-1
CDR3 DNA: TGCGCCAGCAGCCAAGATCTAAGGGGCTATGGCTACACCTTC
CDR3 protein: CASSQDLRGYGYTF

J gene: TRBJ1-2
clone size: NA
D gene: NA
V gene: TRBV4-1
CDR3 DNA: TGCGCCAGCAGCCAAACAGGGACGGATGGCTACACCTTC
CDR3 protein: CASSQTGTDGYTF

J gene: TRBJ1-1
clone size: few
D gene: TRBD1
V gene: TRBV29-1
CDR3 DNA: TGCAGCGGAGAGACAGGGGAGAACACTGAAGCTTTCTTT
CDR3 protein: CSGETGENTEAFF

J gene: TRBJ1-2
clone size: few
D gene: TRBD1
V gene: TRBV6-5
CDR3 DNA: TGTGCCAGCAGTGGACAGGGTCTCGGCTACACCTTC
CDR3 protein: CASSGQGLGYTF